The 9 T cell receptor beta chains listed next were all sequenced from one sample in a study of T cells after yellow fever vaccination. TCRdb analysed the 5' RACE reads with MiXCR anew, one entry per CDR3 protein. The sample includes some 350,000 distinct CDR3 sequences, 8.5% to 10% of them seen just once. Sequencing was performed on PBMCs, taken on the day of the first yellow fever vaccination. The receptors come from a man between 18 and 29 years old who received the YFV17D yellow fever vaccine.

The CDR3 sequence: CASSPWQGAGAGDTQYF. The DNA for the CDR3 is TGTGCCAGCAGCCCCTGGCAGGGTGCGGGGGCGGGAGATACGCAGTATTTT. V usage is TRBV7-8 and J usage is TRBJ2-3; tentative D call: TRBD2 (7 bases). Germline V gene sequence: CDR1 SGHVS, CDR2 FQNEAQ. V lost 5 bases and J lost 5, with 23 bases in between. This CDR3 contains 17 residues.

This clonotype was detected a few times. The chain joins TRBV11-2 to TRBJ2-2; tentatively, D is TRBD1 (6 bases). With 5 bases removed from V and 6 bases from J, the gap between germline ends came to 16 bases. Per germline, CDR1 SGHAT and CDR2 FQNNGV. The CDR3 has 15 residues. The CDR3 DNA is TGTGCCAGCAGCCGCCGAGCTGAGGGGGCCGGGGAGCTGTTTTTT. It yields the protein CASSRRAEGAGELFF.

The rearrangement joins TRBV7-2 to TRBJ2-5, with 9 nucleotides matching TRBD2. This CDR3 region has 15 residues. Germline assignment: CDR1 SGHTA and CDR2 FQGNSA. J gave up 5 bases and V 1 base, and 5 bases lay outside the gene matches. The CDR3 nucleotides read TGTGCCAGCAGCTTAGTCGCGGGGGGGGTGGAGACCCAGTACTTC. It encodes CASSLVAGGVETQYF.

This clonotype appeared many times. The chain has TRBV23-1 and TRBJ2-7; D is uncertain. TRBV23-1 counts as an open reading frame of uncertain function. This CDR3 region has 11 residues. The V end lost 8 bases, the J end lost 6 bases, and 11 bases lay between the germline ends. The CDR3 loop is CASRFPSEQYV. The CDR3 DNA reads TGCGCCAGCCGCTTCCCTAGCGAGCAGTACGTC.

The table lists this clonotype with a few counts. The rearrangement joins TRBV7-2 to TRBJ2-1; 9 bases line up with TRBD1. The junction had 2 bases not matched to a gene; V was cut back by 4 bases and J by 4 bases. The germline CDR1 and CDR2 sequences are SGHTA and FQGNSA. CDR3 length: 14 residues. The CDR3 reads CASSSDRGYNEQFF. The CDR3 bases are TGTGCCAGCAGCTCGGACAGGGGATACAATGAGCAGTTCTTC.

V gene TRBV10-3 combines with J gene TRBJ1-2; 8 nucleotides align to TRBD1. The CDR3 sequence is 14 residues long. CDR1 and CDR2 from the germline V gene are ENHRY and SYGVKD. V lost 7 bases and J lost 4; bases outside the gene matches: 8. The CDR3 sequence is CAITGQGESYGYTF. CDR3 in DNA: TGTGCCATCACTGGACAGGGAGAGAGCTATGGCTACACCTTC.

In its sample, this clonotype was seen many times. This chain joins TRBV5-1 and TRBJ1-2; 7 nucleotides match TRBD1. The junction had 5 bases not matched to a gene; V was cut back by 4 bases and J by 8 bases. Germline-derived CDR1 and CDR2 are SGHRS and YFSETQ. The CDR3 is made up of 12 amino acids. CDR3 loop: CASSDGQAGYTF. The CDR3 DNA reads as TGCGCCAGCAGCGACGGACAGGCGGGCTACACCTTC.

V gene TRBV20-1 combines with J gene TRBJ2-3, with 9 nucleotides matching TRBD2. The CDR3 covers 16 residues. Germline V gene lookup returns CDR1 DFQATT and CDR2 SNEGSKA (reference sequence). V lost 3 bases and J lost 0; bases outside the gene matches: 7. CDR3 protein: CSARVWLAGSTDTQYF. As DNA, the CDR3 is TGCAGTGCTAGGGTCTGGCTAGCGGGGAGCACAGATACGCAGTATTTT.

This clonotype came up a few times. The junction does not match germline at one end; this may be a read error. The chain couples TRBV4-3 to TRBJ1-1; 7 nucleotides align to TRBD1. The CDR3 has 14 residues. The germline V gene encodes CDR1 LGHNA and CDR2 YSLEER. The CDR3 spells CASSLIRTGVPRGF. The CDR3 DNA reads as TGCGCCAGCAGCCTCATCCGGACAGGAGTCCCGAGGGGTTTT.